The sequence of this T cell receptor beta chain was determined in a study of neoadjuvant anti-PD-1 for oral cavity cancer. Using immunoSEQ multiplex PCR, the repertoire was profiled, and TCRdb retains in-frame clones only, with some absent. The data hold roughly 67,000 clones, with about 83% observed a single time. The patients had HPV-negative, locally advanced oral cavity squamous cell carcinoma. V lost 2 bases and J 5 bases, leaving 21 bases between the germline ends. CDR1 and CDR2 from the germline V gene are SGHVS and FNYEAQ. This CDR3 has 17 amino acids. The receptor comes from a person between 35 and 79 years old with oral cavity squamous cell carcinoma. The specimen comprised PBMCs, sampled before nivolumab (anti-PD-1) treatment. The gene calls are TRBV7-6 and TRBJ2-5, with D tentatively TRBD2 (5 bases). CDR3 protein: CASSLISGSRMGETQYF. DNA for the CDR3: TGTGCCAGCAGCTTAATCTCGGGGAGTCGGATGGGCGAGACCCAGTACTTC.